The 30 T cell receptor beta chains presented below share a single source sample, sequenced in a study of shared clonotypes between healthy human individuals. Assay: immunoSEQ multiplex PCR; the TCRdb copy retains only in-frame clones and omits some. Here the sample spans some 650,000 clones, more than 95% being singletons. Sequencing was performed on naive CD4+ T cells sorted from blood. Subset denoted: CD45RA+ positively selected. These receptors were taken from a woman in her 30s in good health.

The rearrangement links TRBV27 to TRBJ2-2, with TRBD2 matching 11 bases. This CDR3 spans 17 amino acids. Per germline, CDR1 MNHEY and CDR2 SMNVEV (reference sequence). V gave up 5 bases and J gave up 9 bases; unmatched junction bases: 14. The CDR3 DNA sequence: TGTGCCAGCAGTGGCGGGGGACTAGCGGTCACACCGAGGGAGCTGTTTTTT. This encodes CASSGGGLAVTPRELFF.

The chain recombines TRBV27 with TRBJ1-2; D is perhaps TRBD1 (5 bases). CDR1 is MNHEY and CDR2 is SMNVEV in the germline V gene (reference sequence). V lost 4 bases, J lost 4 bases, and 16 bases lay in between. This CDR3 spans 15 amino acids. The CDR3 region has the DNA TGTGCCAGCAGTTCGATCCGGGGCCAGGGCTATGGCTACACCTTC. Its translation: CASSSIRGQGYGYTF.

The rearrangement uses TRBV2 and TRBJ2-7, with 8 bases matching TRBD1. Trimming at V came to 4 bases and at J to 3 bases, leaving 2 bases not matched to a gene. The CDR3 consists of 13 residues. In germline, CDR1 is SNHLY, CDR2 FYNNEI. The CDR3 nucleotides are TGTGCCAGCAGTGGGGGACAGGTCTACGAGCAGTACTTC. Translated, it gives CASSGGQVYEQYF. Variable domain in full (rest from reference TRBV2 and TRBJ2-7): EPEVTQTPSHQVTQMGQEVILRCVPISNHLYFYWYRQILGQKVEFLVSFYNNEISEKSEIFDDQFSVERPDGSNFTLKIRSTKLEDSAMYFCASSGGQVYEQYFGPGTRLTVT.

This chain connects TRBV5-1 to TRBJ2-6; 11 nucleotides agree with TRBD2. Per germline, CDR1 SGHRS and CDR2 YFSETQ. The CDR3 sequence is 19 residues long. V lost 5 bases and J lost 0; bases outside the gene matches: 10. This chain's CDR3 is CASSTNLGLADSGANVLTF. The DNA of the CDR3 is TGCGCCAGCAGTACGAATTTGGGACTAGCGGACTCTGGGGCCAACGTCCTGACTTTC.

This clone appeared once. This chain connects TRBV10-3 to TRBJ2-3; possibly TRBD2 for D (5 bases). The CDR3 has 14 residues. Trimming pared 2 bases from V and 7 bases from J, leaving 13 bases between. Germline V gene data show CDR1 as ENHRY and CDR2 as SYGVKD. This CDR3 is CAISEISGLNTQYF. The CDR3 DNA reads TGTGCCATCAGTGAGATAAGCGGATTAAATACGCAGTATTTT.

The rearrangement links TRBV28 to TRBJ2-3; D is possibly TRBD2 (6 bases). The CDR3 sequence is 13 residues long. Deletions cut 6 bases from V and 4 bases from J, with 11 bases between. CDR1 is MDHEN and CDR2 is SYDVKM in the germline V gene. CDR3 in amino acids: CASRTLAPDTQYF. CDR3 nucleotide sequence: TGTGCCAGCAGAACACTAGCCCCAGATACGCAGTATTTT.

The chain links TRBV18 to TRBJ2-7; TRBD1 agrees at 7 bases. This CDR3 has 14 amino acids. Germline CDR1 reads KGHSH; CDR2 reads LQKENI. Trimming removed 0 bases from V and 4 bases from J; junction bases left unmatched: 3. CDR3 sequence: CASSPPTGEYEQYF. The CDR3 DNA reads TGTGCCAGCTCACCACCAACAGGGGAGTACGAGCAGTACTTC.

V and J are TRBV2 and TRBJ2-1; 7 bases map to TRBD2. CDR3 length equals 16 residues. In germline, CDR1 is SNHLY, CDR2 FYNNEI. Losses at the gene ends were 5 bases for V and 3 bases for J; bases not matched to a gene: 10. The CDR3 DNA reads TGTGCCAGCAGTCCCCTGACTAGCCGGCGCTACAATGAGCAGTTCTTC. Translated: CASSPLTSRRYNEQFF.

The rearrangement links TRBV18 to TRBJ1-4; TRBD1 aligns across 7 bases. The CDR3 extends over 15 amino acids. V gave up 3 bases and J gave up 1 base; unmatched junction bases: 2. Germline CDR1 is KGHSH and CDR2 is LQKENI. CDR3 nucleotide sequence: TGTGCCAGCTCACCTAGGGGGCTAACTAATGAAAAACTGTTTTTT. It codes for CASSPRGLTNEKLFF.

This chain links TRBV5-6 with TRBJ2-7; the D call may be TRBD1 or TRBD2 (5 bases each). Germline loops: CDR1 SGHDT, CDR2 YYEEEE. Between the trimmed V and J ends, which lost 2 bases and 2 bases, there was a span of 20 bases. CDR3 length equals 17 residues. The CDR3 bases are TGTGCCAGCAGCTTCATACGGACTTGGGGCCTCACCTACGAGCAGTACTTC. Amino acids: CASSFIRTWGLTYEQYF.

The chain couples TRBV5-6 to TRBJ2-2, with 7 bases fitting TRBD2. The CDR3 covers 17 residues. The trim removed 4 bases at V and 6 bases at J, leaving 15 bases unmatched. The germline V gene has CDR1 SGHDT and CDR2 YYEEEE. The CDR3 DNA reads TGTGCCAGCAGCGCGTTGACCGGGACTATGGTAGCCGGGGAGCTGTTTTTT. Amino acid sequence: CASSALTGTMVAGELFF. The variable domain in full, completed from reference TRBV5-6 and TRBJ2-2, reads DAGVTQSPTHLIKTRGQQVTLRCSPKSGHDTVSWYQQALGQGPQFIFQYYEEEERQRGNFPDRFSGHQFPNYSSELNVNALLLGDSALYLCASSALTGTMVAGELFFGEGSRLTVL.

The CDR3 loop reads CASNPLDGSNQPQHF. For the CDR3, the DNA is TGTGCCAGTAACCCATTGGACGGTAGCAATCAGCCCCAGCATTTT. This sequence joins TRBV19 and TRBJ1-5; D uncertain. V was clipped by 7 bases and J by 0 bases, with 13 bases between them. This CDR3 region has 15 residues. Germline CDR1 LNHDA, CDR2 SQIVND (reference sequence). The full variable domain, completed using reference TRBV19 and TRBJ1-5, is DGGITQSPKYLFRKEGQNVTLSCEQNLNHDAMYWYRQDPGQGLRLIYYSQIVNDFQKGDIAEGYSVSREKKESFPLTVTSAQKNPTAFYLCASNPLDGSNQPQHFGDGTRLSIL.

The chain employs TRBV18 and TRBJ2-3; no clear D. Germline-derived CDR1 and CDR2 are KGHSH and LQKENI. This CDR3 contains 15 residues. Trimming shortened V by 4 bases and J by 1 base, and 12 bases separated the two germline ends. Written as DNA, the CDR3 is TGTGCCAGCTCACTCGGATTAGCAGGCACAGATACGCAGTATTTT. Its translation: CASSLGLAGTDTQYF.

The count of this clone is one. V gene TRBV19 combines with J gene TRBJ2-7; unclear D gene. This CDR3 has 14 residues. The germline V and J ends were trimmed by 5 bases and 0 bases, with 11 bases remaining between them. Per the germline V gene, CDR1 is LNHDA and CDR2 is SQIVND (reference sequence). As DNA, the CDR3 is TGTGCCAGTAGTCCCCAAAGTCGCTCCTACGAGCAGTACTTC. Protein: CASSPQSRSYEQYF.

The genes are TRBV19 and TRBJ2-2; 7 bases line up with TRBD2. The CDR3 runs 15 residues. The germline V gene encodes CDR1 LNHDA and CDR2 SQIVND (reference sequence). V was pared by 9 bases and J by 0 bases, with 7 bases of the junction left unmatched. CDR3: CASHKAGPNTGELFF. CDR3 coding DNA: TGTGCCAGCCATAAAGCGGGACCGAACACCGGGGAGCTGTTTTTT.

The chain has TRBV20-1 and TRBJ2-1; TRBD2 is a possible D gene (5 bases). CDR1 and CDR2 from the germline V gene are DFQATT and SNEGSKA (reference sequence). Trimming cost V 2 bases and J 8 bases, with 7 bases left between them. This CDR3 has 11 residues. CDR3 nucleotide sequence: TGCAGTGCTAGATCGCGGGATGAGCAGTTCTTC. Its translation: CSARSRDEQFF.

This clone was recorded only once. The chain links TRBV10-2 to TRBJ1-5; 7 bases map to TRBD1. The trim removed 10 bases at V and 2 bases at J, leaving 11 bases unmatched. The CDR3 length is 15 residues. The germline CDR1 and CDR2 sequences are WSHSY and SAAADI. Here the CDR3 reads CATKETGPRNQPQHF. The CDR3 DNA follows: TGCGCCACAAAAGAGACAGGGCCGCGCAATCAGCCCCAGCATTTT.

The chain has TRBV2 and TRBJ1-1; D gene ambiguous. Germline lookup yields CDR1 SNHLY and CDR2 FYNNEI. V shed 8 bases and J shed 0 bases, with 19 bases lying between them. This CDR3 has 16 amino acids. The CDR3, as DNA: TGTGCCAGCCCTGGGTCCGTTTCGGCCATGAACACTGAAGCTTTCTTT. This translates into CASPGSVSAMNTEAFF. The variable domain in full, with the rest retrieved from reference TRBV2 and TRBJ1-1, is EPEVTQTPSHQVTQMGQEVILRCVPISNHLYFYWYRQILGQKVEFLVSFYNNEISEKSEIFDDQFSVERPDGSNFTLKIRSTKLEDSAMYFCASPGSVSAMNTEAFFGQGTRLTVV.

The chain uses TRBV5-4 and TRBJ2-7; D might be TRBD1 or TRBD2, each matching 5 bases. The V and J ends lost 4 bases and 10 bases respectively, with 18 bases between them. CDR3 size: 13 residues. Per germline, CDR1 SGHNT and CDR2 YYREEE (reference sequence). The chain's CDR3 is CASSRKDGAFQYF. CDR3 DNA sequence: TGTGCCAGCAGCAGGAAGGACGGGGCCTTTCAGTACTTC. Full variable domain (missing parts from reference TRBV5-4 and TRBJ2-7): ETGVTQSPTHLIKTRGQQVTLRCSSQSGHNTVSWYQQALGQGPQFIFQYYREEENGRGNFPPRFSGLQFPNYSSELNVNALELDDSALYLCASSRKDGAFQYFGPGTRLTVT.

The chain links TRBV19 to TRBJ2-5; the match to TRBD1 covers 7 bases. Germline assignment: CDR1 LNHDA and CDR2 SQIVND (reference sequence). This CDR3 contains 14 residues. J was trimmed by 10 bases and V by 5 bases; bases with no gene match: 13. As DNA, the CDR3 is TGTGCCAGTAGTCAAGGGGGCTCCACTGAGGACCAGTACTTC. Its translation: CASSQGGSTEDQYF.

This CDR3 reads CASSLGPPASGQYF. In DNA form, the CDR3 reads TGTGCCAGCAGTTTAGGCCCACCTGCTAGCGGGCAGTACTTC. The genes are TRBV28 and TRBJ2-7, with 7 bases matching TRBD2. CDR3 length: 14 amino acids. The V gene end was trimmed by 2 bases and the J gene end by 9 bases; junction bases not matched to a gene: 10. Germline V gene data show CDR1 as MDHEN and CDR2 as SYDVKM. The whole variable domain, filled in from reference TRBV28 and TRBJ2-7, reads DVKVTQSSRYLVKRTGEKVFLECVQDMDHENMFWYRQDPGLGLRLIYFSYDVKMKEKGDIPEGYSVSREKKERFSLILESASTNQTSMYLCASSLGPPASGQYFGPGTRLTVT.

This clone has only one observation. The V gene is TRBV28, the J gene TRBJ2-1; 10 bases are a match to TRBD2. The CDR3 is 16 residues long. V shed 8 bases, J shed 4 bases, and the junction held 11 bases outside the gene matches. Germline V CDR1 and CDR2: MDHEN, SYDVKM. The CDR3 loop is CASHSSSGSRYNEQFF. The CDR3 nucleotides are TGTGCCAGCCATTCCTCTAGCGGGAGCCGGTACAATGAGCAGTTCTTC.

V and J are TRBV7-2 and TRBJ2-1; D might be TRBD2 (8 bases). Between the trimmed V and J ends, which lost 3 bases and 6 bases, there was a span of 21 bases. Germline V lookup: CDR1 SGHTA, CDR2 FQGNSA. This CDR3 region has 17 residues. In DNA form, the CDR3 reads TGTGCCAGCAGCTTTAACAGGGGCGGCGGGAGGAGCAATGAGCAGTTCTTC. It is translated as CASSFNRGGGRSNEQFF. Full variable domain (missing parts from reference TRBV7-2 and TRBJ2-1): GAGVSQSPSNKVTEKGKDVELRCDPISGHTALYWYRQSLGQGLEFLIYFQGNSAPDKSGLPSDRFSAERTGGSVSTLTIQRTQQEDSAVYLCASSFNRGGGRSNEQFFGPGTRLTVL.

The chain joins TRBV6-5 to TRBJ2-7; no reliable D call. Germline V CDR1 and CDR2: MNHEY, SVGAGI. This CDR3 comprises 12 residues. V dropped 7 bases and J dropped 6 bases, with 13 bases sitting between them. The CDR3 loop is CASISPVGEQYF. CDR3 bases: TGTGCCAGCATATCCCCTGTGGGCGAGCAGTACTTC.

The chain employs TRBV18 and TRBJ2-7; 7 nucleotides line up with TRBD1. The ends lost 4 bases at V and 2 bases at J; junction bases unmatched: 2. CDR1 is KGHSH, CDR2 LQKENI, per germline. The CDR3 spans 13 residues. The CDR3 nucleotides read TGTGCCAGCTCACAGGACAGGACCTACGAGCAGTACTTC. Residues: CASSQDRTYEQYF.

V gene TRBV6-5 combines with J gene TRBJ2-1, with TRBD1 identical over 8 bases. J gave up 7 bases and V 5 bases, and 10 bases lay outside the gene matches. Germline CDR1 and CDR2: MNHEY and SVGAGI. This CDR3 spans 15 amino acids. CDR3 region: CASSHRTGYTNEQFF. CDR3 nucleotides: TGTGCCAGCAGTCATCGGACAGGGTATACTAATGAGCAGTTCTTC.

The chain links TRBV7-8 to TRBJ1-1, with D perhaps TRBD1 (6 bases). The ends were cut back, 5 bases at V and 0 bases at J, with 13 bases in the middle. The CDR3 consists of 15 residues. CDR1 and CDR2 (germline): SGHVS, FQNEAQ. This CDR3 reads CASSIGGHLNTEAFF. CDR3 in DNA: TGTGCCAGCAGCATAGGGGGACACTTGAACACTGAAGCTTTCTTT.

V usage is TRBV5-1 and J usage is TRBJ1-1, with D maybe TRBD1 (5 bases). The CDR3 has 14 amino acids. V lost 4 bases and J lost 5, with 15 bases in between. Per the germline V gene, CDR1 is SGHRS and CDR2 is YFSETQ. The CDR3 region has the DNA TGCGCCAGCAGCCGGGGGGACGGAGGTACTGAAGCTTTCTTT. It encodes CASSRGDGGTEAFF.

In regard to this clone: Germline and junction disagree at one end, which may indicate a read error. Additional DNA sequences in this sample encode the identical CDR3. The chain couples TRBV5-4 to TRBJ2-4; no reliable D call. Germline-derived CDR1 and CDR2 are SGHNT and YYREEE (reference sequence). CDR3 length equals 16 residues. The CDR3 region has the DNA TGTGCCAGCAGCCCCGACCCGCAGAAAGCCAAAAACATTCAGTATTTC. Amino acid sequence: CASSPDPQKAKNIQYF.

V is TRBV29-1 and J is TRBJ2-7; D uncertain. Germline CDR1 SQVTM, CDR2 ANQGSEA. Trimming left V 4 bases short and J 2 bases short, with 12 bases between. The length of the CDR3 is 13 residues. The CDR3: CSVGVVGTYEQYF. In DNA, the CDR3 is TGCAGCGTTGGGGTCGTGGGGACCTACGAGCAGTACTTC.